The source of this TCR beta chain is a study of CD8+ T cells in alopecia areata (dated by TCRdb to the late 2010s). Turning to the overall study: Skin from C3H/HeJ donors with spontaneous alopecia (about 6-12 months old) was grafted onto female C3H/HeJ recipients aged roughly 7-11 weeks. immunoSEQ multiplex PCR using 35 Vbeta forward primers and 13 Jbeta reverse primers was used to amplify TCRbeta CDR3 regions. In both human patients and the C3H/HeJ mouse model, the study applied high-throughput TCRbeta sequencing to look at T cell clonal expansion in alopecia areata. Scalp clonality was compared among normal scalp (n=4), patchy alopecia areata scalp (n=8), and alopecia totalis/universalis scalp (n=8). Human TCRbeta sequencing covered scalp tissue and sorted CD4+ and CD8+ peripheral blood T cells from patchy and totalis/universalis alopecia areata patients and healthy controls. RNA was extracted with the PAXgene miRNA kit for fixed scalp, the miRNeasy kit for PBMCs, and the RNeasy kit for mouse skin. Here is what the overall study found, with its caveats: Shared TCR sequences between patients were less evident than in mice, which may be partly attributable to HLA diversity in the patient population. Scalp TCR repertoire analysis is complicated because resident alphabeta T cells in normal human skin are also sequenced, whereas mouse skin is dominated by gammadelta T cells. Higher clonality and more expanded CD8+ clones were observed in lesional scalp than in normal scalp, particularly in alopecia totalis/universalis, a finding suggestive of antigenic drive.

Cells from mouse cutaneous lymph nodes were pooled, stained for CD4, CD8alpha, NKG2D, NKG2ACE and other markers, and then sorted on a BD Influx. Comments on this clone: This clone's antigen is unknown. Throughout, gene names and germline sequences are given for the mouse. The read halts 4 residues ahead of the CDR3 end, with the missing end drawn from the germline J gene.

Measured from the cysteine to the phenylalanine, the CDR3 is 15 residues long. Sequencing covers 33 bases of the CDR3, shown here with the frame starting at base 1. V gives up 2 bases and J gives up 0 bases, and the segment between their germline ends measures 9 bases. CDR1 is given as LGHNA and CDR2 as YNLKQL, both from the germline V gene (reference sequence). Library creation used the immunoSEQ multiplex PCR assay. For TCR sequencing, RNA was extracted from every sample and reverse transcribed into cDNA to serve as template. SuperScript III was used for first-strand cDNA synthesis, primed with a 2:1 mix of oligo-dT and random hexamers. A synthetic immune receptor repertoire was used to measure amplification bias, and any remaining bias was corrected computationally. Sequencing of the libraries was done on Illumina HiSeq with 60 bp reads that cover the CDR3, reading from J toward V. Concerning the study's data processing: Raw reads were preprocessed for error removal, and CDR3 was defined according to IMGT conventions as running from the conserved cysteine to phenylalanine. Clonality was computed as 1 minus the Shannon entropy, with the entropy normalized by log2 of the number of productive unique TCRs. Scalp TCRbeta sequences were cross-referenced with sorted blood CD4 and CD8 repertoires so that the CD4 or CD8 identity of scalp clones could be inferred. TCRdb provides this immuneACCESS table in a form limited to in-frame rearrangements. Some clones are lacking; in checked studies, under half of them reflect an unresolved V gene, and why the rest are absent is not known. That table furnishes V, J and clone size, whereas the DNA furnished D and trimming. For this sample the table reports around 300,000 clones, with no clone seen just once. About 1.2% of the sample lies in the top ten.

The sequence links TRBV5 to TRBJ2-5; there is no confident call for the D gene. Sequenced sample: CD4+ T cells sorted from a lymph node. The source is a C3H/HeJ mouse with alopecia areata. Mice in this strain carry MHC haplotype H2-k. The CDR3 reads as follows: CASSQNKINQDTQYF. The part of the CDR3 DNA that was read is TGTGCCAGCAGCCAAAACAAAATTAACCAAGAC.